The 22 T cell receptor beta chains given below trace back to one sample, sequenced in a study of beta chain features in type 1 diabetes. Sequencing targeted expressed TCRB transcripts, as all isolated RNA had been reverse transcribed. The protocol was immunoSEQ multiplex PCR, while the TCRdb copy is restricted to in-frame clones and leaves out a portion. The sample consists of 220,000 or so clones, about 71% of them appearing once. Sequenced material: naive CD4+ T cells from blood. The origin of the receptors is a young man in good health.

This CDR3 reads CASRTSPDRTYEQYF. The CDR3 DNA follows: TGTGCCAGCAGAACTTCACCGGACAGAACCTACGAGCAGTACTTC. The chain joins TRBV27 to TRBJ2-7; weak D call: TRBD1 (6 bases). The CDR3 is made up of 15 amino acids. The V gene's germline CDR1 is MNHEY and CDR2 SMNVEV (reference sequence). Trimming pared 6 bases from V and 2 bases from J, leaving 17 bases between.

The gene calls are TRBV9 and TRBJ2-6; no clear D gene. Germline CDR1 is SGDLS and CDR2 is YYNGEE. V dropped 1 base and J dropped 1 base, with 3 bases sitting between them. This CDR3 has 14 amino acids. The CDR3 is CASSVQSGANVLTF. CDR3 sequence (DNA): TGTGCCAGCAGCGTACAATCTGGGGCCAACGTCCTGACTTTC.

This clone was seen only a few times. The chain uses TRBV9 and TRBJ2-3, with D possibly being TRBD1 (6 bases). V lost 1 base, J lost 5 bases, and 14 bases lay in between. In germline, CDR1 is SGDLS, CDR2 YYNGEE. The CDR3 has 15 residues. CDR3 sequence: CASSVQSGAKDTQYF. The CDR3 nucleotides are TGTGCCAGCAGCGTACAATCAGGGGCCAAAGATACGCAGTATTTT. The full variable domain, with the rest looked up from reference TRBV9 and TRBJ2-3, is DSGVTQTPKHLITATGQRVTLRCSPRSGDLSVYWYQQSLDQGLQFLIQYYNGEERAKGNILERFSAQQFPDLHSELNLSSLELGDSALYFCASSVQSGAKDTQYFGPGTRLTVL.

As DNA, the CDR3 is TGTGCCAGCAGCTTTGGGACAGGTTCGTACGAGCAGTACTTC. This translates into CASSFGTGSYEQYF. The chain is built from TRBV11-2 and TRBJ2-7, with TRBD1 identical over 8 bases. The CDR3 loop spans 14 amino acids. With V trimmed by 3 bases and J by 4 bases, 5 bases remained unmatched. Per germline, CDR1 SGHAT and CDR2 FQNNGV.

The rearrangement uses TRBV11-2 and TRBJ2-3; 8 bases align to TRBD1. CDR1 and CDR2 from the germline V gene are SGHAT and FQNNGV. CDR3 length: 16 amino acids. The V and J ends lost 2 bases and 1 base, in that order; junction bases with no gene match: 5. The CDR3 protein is CASSLRGTGGTDTQYF. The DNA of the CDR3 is TGTGCCAGCAGCTTACGAGGGACAGGAGGCACAGATACGCAGTATTTT.

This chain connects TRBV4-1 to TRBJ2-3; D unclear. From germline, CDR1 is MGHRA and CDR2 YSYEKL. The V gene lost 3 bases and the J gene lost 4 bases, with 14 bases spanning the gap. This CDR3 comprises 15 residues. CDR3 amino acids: CASSQSRGRADTQYF. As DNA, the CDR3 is TGCGCCAGCAGCCAGTCTAGAGGCCGGGCAGATACGCAGTATTTT.

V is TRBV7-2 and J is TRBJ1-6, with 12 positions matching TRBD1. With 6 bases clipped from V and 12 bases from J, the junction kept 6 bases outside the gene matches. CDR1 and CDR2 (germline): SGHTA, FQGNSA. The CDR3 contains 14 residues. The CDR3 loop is CASSPGTGGLPLHF. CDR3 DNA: TGTGCCAGCAGTCCCGGGACAGGGGGCCTACCCCTCCACTTT.

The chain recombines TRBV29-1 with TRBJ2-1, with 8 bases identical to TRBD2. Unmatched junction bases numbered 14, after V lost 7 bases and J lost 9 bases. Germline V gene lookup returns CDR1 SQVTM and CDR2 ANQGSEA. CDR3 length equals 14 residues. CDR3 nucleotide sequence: TGCAGCGCCGCCGGGTGGGGTAGCGGGATTGAGCAGTTCTTC. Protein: CSAAGWGSGIEQFF.

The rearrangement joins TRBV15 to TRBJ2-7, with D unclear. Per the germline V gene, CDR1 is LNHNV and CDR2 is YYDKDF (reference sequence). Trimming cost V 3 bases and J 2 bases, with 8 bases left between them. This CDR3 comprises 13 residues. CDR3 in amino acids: CATSSSSTYEQYF. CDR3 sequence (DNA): TGTGCCACCAGCAGTAGTTCCACCTACGAGCAGTACTTC.

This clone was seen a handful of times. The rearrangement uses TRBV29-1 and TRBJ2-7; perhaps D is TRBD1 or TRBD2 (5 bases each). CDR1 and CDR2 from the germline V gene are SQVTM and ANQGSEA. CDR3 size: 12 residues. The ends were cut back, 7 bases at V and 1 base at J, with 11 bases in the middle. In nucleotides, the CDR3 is TGCAGCGCAAGGGACGGTTCCTACGAGCAGTACTTC. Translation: CSARDGSYEQYF.

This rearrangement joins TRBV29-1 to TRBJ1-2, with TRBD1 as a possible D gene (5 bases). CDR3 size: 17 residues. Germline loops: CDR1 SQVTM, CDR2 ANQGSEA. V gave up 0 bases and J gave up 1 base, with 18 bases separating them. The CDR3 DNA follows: TGCAGCGTTGAAGAGATATCTTACAGGAAATTTAACTATGGCTACACCTTC. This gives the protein CSVEEISYRKFNYGYTF.

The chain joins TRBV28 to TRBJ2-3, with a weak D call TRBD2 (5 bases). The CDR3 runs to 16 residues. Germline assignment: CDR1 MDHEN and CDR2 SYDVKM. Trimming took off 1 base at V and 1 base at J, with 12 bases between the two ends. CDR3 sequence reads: CASSLLRAFRTDTQYF. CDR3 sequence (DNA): TGTGCCAGCAGTTTATTGCGGGCGTTCCGCACAGATACGCAGTATTTT.

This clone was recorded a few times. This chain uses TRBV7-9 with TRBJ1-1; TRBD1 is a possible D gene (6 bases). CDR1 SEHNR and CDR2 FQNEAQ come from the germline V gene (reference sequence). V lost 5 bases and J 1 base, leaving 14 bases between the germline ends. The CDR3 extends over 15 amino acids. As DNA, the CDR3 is TGTGCCAGCAGCCCCTGGGGACAACCGAACACTGAAGCTTTCTTT. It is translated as CASSPWGQPNTEAFF.

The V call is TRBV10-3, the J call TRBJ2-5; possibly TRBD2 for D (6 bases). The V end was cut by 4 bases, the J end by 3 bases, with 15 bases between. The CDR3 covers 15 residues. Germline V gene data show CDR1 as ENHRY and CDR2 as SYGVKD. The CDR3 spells CAISVSGTPEETQYF. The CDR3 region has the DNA TGTGCCATCAGTGTCTCCGGGACTCCCGAAGAGACCCAGTACTTC.

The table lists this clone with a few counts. CDR3 residues: CASSLSGASGYTF. DNA of the CDR3: TGTGCCAGCAGCTTATCGGGGGCCTCTGGCTACACCTTC. The chain employs TRBV7-9 and TRBJ1-2; D is possibly TRBD1 (6 bases). Germline CDR1 SEHNR, CDR2 FQNEAQ (reference sequence). Trimming cost V 2 bases and J 7 bases, with 11 bases left between them. The length of the CDR3 is 13 residues.

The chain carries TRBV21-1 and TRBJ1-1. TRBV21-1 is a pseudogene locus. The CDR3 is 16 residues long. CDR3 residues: CASSKAIYQMNTEAFF. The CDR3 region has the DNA TGTGCCAGCAGCAAAGCAATCTACCAGATGAACACTGAAGCTTTCTTT.

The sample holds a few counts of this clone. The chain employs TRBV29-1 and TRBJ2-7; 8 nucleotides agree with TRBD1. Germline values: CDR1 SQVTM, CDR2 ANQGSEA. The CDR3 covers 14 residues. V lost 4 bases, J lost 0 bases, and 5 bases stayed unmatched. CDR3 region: CSVVRDRSSYEQYF. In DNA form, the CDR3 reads TGCAGCGTTGTCCGGGACAGGAGCTCCTACGAGCAGTACTTC.

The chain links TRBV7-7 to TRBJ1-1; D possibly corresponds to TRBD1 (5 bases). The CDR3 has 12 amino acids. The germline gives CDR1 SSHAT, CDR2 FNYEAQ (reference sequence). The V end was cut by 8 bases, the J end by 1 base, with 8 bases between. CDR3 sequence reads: CASPGPNTEAFF. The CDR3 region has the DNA TGTGCCAGCCCGGGACCGAACACTGAAGCTTTCTTT. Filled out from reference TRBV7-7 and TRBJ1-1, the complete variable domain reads GAGVSQSPRYKVTKRGQDVTLRCDPISSHATLYWYQQALGQGPEFLTYFNYEAQPDKSGLPSDRFSAERPEGSISTLTIQRTEQRDSAMYRCASPGPNTEAFFGQGTRLTVV.

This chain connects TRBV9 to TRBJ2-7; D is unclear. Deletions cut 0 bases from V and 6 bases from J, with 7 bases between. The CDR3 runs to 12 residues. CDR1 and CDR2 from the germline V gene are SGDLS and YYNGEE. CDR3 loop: CASSVVESEQYF. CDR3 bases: TGTGCCAGCAGCGTAGTGGAATCCGAGCAGTACTTC.

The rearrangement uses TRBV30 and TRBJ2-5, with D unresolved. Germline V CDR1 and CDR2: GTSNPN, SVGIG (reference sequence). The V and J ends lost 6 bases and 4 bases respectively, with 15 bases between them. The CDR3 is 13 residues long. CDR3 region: CACSDARGETQYF. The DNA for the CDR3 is TGTGCCTGCTCCGACGCGCGCGGAGAGACCCAGTACTTC.

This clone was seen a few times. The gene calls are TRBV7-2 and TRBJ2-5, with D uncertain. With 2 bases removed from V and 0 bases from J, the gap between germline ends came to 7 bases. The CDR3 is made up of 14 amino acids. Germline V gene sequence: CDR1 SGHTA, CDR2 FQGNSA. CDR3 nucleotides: TGTGCCAGCAGCTTAACTCGGTACCAAGAGACCCAGTACTTC. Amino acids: CASSLTRYQETQYF. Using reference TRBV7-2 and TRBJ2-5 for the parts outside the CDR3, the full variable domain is GAGVSQSPSNKVTEKGKDVELRCDPISGHTALYWYRQSLGQGLEFLIYFQGNSAPDKSGLPSDRFSAERTGGSVSTLTIQRTQQEDSAVYLCASSLTRYQETQYFGPGTRLLVL.

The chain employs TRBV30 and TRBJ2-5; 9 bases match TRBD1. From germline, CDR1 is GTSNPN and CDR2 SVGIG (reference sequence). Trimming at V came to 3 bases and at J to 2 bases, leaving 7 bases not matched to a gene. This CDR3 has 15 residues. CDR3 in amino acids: CAWSPGGQGQETQYF. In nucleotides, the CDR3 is TGTGCCTGGAGCCCCGGGGGACAGGGTCAAGAGACCCAGTACTTC.